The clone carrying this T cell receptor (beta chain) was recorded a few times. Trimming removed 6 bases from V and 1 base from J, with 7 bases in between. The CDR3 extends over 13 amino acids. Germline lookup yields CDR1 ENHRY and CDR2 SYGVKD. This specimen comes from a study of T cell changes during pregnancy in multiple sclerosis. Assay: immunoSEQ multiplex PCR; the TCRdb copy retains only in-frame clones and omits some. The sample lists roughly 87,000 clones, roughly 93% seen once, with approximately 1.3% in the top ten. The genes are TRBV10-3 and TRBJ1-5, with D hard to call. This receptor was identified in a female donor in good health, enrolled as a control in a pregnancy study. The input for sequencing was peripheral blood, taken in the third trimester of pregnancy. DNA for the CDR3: TGTGCCATCAGGGCACAGAGCAATCAGCCCCAGCATTTT. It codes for CAIRAQSNQPQHF.